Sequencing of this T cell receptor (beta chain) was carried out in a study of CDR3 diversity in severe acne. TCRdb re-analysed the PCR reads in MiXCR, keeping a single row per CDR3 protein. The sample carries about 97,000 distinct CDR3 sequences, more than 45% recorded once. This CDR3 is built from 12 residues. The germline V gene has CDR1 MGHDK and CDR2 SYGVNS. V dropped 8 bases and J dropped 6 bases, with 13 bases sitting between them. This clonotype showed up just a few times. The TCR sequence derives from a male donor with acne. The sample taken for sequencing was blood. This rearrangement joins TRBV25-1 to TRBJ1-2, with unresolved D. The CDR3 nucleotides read TGTGCCAGCGGAGACGGGCGGGATGGCTACACCTTC. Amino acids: CASGDGRDGYTF.